This record concerns one TCR beta chain sequence. The entry originates in a study of control samples from healthy donors and cancer patients. Assay used: immunoSEQ multiplex PCR; TCRdb lists only in-frame clones, some missing. The table records around 100,000 clones, more than 90% of them present only once. The germline CDR1 and CDR2 sequences are MNHEY and SVGAGI. This CDR3 is built from 14 residues. Germline trimming cut 2 bases from V and 9 bases from J; bases unmatched to any gene: 3. The genes are TRBV6-5 and TRBJ1-6; 8 bases are a match to TRBD1. Specimen: blood. This TCR derives from a human donor in good health. The donor label of this sample is uncertain. The CDR3 loop reads CASSYRDRSSPLHF. In DNA form, the CDR3 reads TGTGCCAGCAGTTACCGGGACAGGTCTTCACCCCTCCACTTT.